Each of the 10 T cell receptor beta chains below was sequenced from the same sample in a study of shared clonotypes between healthy human individuals. In the naive CD8 group, cells lacked CD45RO and were positively selected for CCR7, so terminally differentiated effector memory CD45RA+ cells were left out. Repertoires were generated with immunoSEQ multiplex PCR, while TCRdb's copy carries only in-frame clones and drops some. Seen here are some 2 million clones, less than 95% observed once, and the top ten hold 0.95% to 1.5%. The sample was naive CD8+ T cells sorted from blood. The origin of the receptors is a man between 18 and 35 years old in good health.

Remarks on this clone: This same CDR3 is encoded by further DNA sequences in the sample. The CDR3 DNA sequence: TGTGCCAGCAGCTTAGCGGTGGGGGATCAAGAGACCCAGTACTTC. As protein: CASSLAVGDQETQYF. The chain joins TRBV7-9 to TRBJ2-5; D tentatively fits TRBD1 or TRBD2 (5 bases each). This CDR3 spans 15 amino acids. V was cut by 0 bases and J by 2 bases, with 10 bases left in between. Germline CDR1 and CDR2: SEHNR and FQNEAQ (reference sequence).

The chain employs TRBV10-2 and TRBJ1-5; 8 positions match TRBD1. CDR3 length: 16 residues. Germline V CDR1 and CDR2: WSHSY, SAAADI. Trimming at V came to 2 bases and at J to 3 bases, leaving 6 bases not matched to a gene. This CDR3 is CASSEADRDYNQPQHF. In DNA form, the CDR3 reads TGCGCCAGCAGTGAGGCGGACAGGGATTACAATCAGCCCCAGCATTTT.

This chain joins TRBV10-3 and TRBJ2-7, with 11 nucleotides matching TRBD2. In germline, CDR1 is ENHRY, CDR2 SYGVKD. This CDR3 has 17 residues. V was clipped by 3 bases and J by 1 base; unmatched bases: 8. As DNA, the CDR3 is TGTGCCATCAGTGACGGGACTAGCGGAGGGGCGTCCTACGAGCAGTACTTC. It yields the protein CAISDGTSGGASYEQYF.

For this clone: Other DNA sequences in the same sample also yield this CDR3. The chain carries TRBV4-1 and TRBJ1-1; no reliable D call. V dropped 4 bases and J dropped 5 bases, with 11 bases sitting between them. The CDR3 contains 13 residues. The germline CDR1 and CDR2 sequences are MGHRA and YSYEKL. CDR3 nucleotide sequence: TGCGCCAGCAGCCTAACGGGGTTAACTGAAGCTTTCTTT. Translation gives CASSLTGLTEAFF.

In regard to this clone: This sample also contains other DNA sequences that code for the same CDR3. The chain joins TRBV7-8 to TRBJ2-7; no clear D. V was clipped by 1 base and J by 3 bases, with 4 bases between them. The CDR3 sequence is 12 residues long. Germline values: CDR1 SGHVS, CDR2 FQNEAQ. The CDR3 spells CASSLVVYEQYF. The CDR3 coding sequence is TGTGCCAGCAGCTTAGTCGTCTACGAGCAGTACTTC.

V is TRBV4-1 and J is TRBJ2-5; D uncertain. Deletions cut 7 bases from V and 0 bases from J, with 21 bases between. Per germline, CDR1 MGHRA and CDR2 YSYEKL. The length of the CDR3 is 17 residues. The CDR3 DNA follows: TGCGCCAGCACCCCCCCACCGGGTTCCGAGAACCAAGAGACCCAGTACTTC. It yields the protein CASTPPPGSENQETQYF.

Details on this clone: The sample carries other DNA sequences with the same CDR3. This rearrangement joins TRBV4-1 to TRBJ2-5; TRBD2 matches 13 bases. Trimming removed 1 base from V and 2 bases from J; junction bases left unmatched: 1. This CDR3 is built from 16 residues. Germline-derived CDR1 and CDR2 are MGHRA and YSYEKL. DNA of the CDR3: TGCGCCAGCAGCCAAGGGACTAGCGGGGGTCAAGAGACCCAGTACTTC. This translates into CASSQGTSGGQETQYF.

This clone was counted a single time. The chain combines TRBV5-1 with TRBJ2-7, with D possibly being TRBD1 (5 bases). With 0 bases removed from V and 3 bases from J, the gap between germline ends came to 7 bases. Per the germline V gene, CDR1 is SGHRS and CDR2 is YFSETQ. The CDR3 is 13 amino acids. The CDR3 DNA is TGCGCCAGCAGCTTGGTAGGGGACTACGAGCAGTACTTC. Its translation is CASSLVGDYEQYF. The full variable domain, completed using reference TRBV5-1 and TRBJ2-7, is KAGVTQTPRYLIKTRGQQVTLSCSPISGHRSVSWYQQTPGQGLQFLFEYFSETQRNKGNFPGRFSGRQFSNSRSEMNVSTLELGDSALYLCASSLVGDYEQYFGPGTRLTVT.

This clone has only a few counts. The genes are TRBV9 and TRBJ2-5, with D perhaps matching TRBD2 (6 bases). Germline V gene lookup returns CDR1 SGDLS and CDR2 YYNGEE. V lost 1 base to trimming and J lost 3 bases, with 7 bases between them. The CDR3 loop spans 13 amino acids. DNA of the CDR3: TGTGCCAGCAGCGTATGGGGGGAAGAGACCCAGTACTTC. Protein: CASSVWGEETQYF.

The chain employs TRBV7-9 and TRBJ2-5; no clear D gene. Germline values: CDR1 SEHNR, CDR2 FQNEAQ (reference sequence). This CDR3 is built from 15 residues. V lost 5 bases to trimming and J lost 1 base, with 14 bases between them. CDR3 region: CASSPPLTAQETQYF. For the CDR3, the DNA is TGTGCCAGCAGCCCACCCCTAACCGCCCAAGAGACCCAGTACTTC.